A single sample is the source of the 27 T cell receptor beta chains below, sequenced in a study of cytomegalovirus exposure and HLA in healthy donors. The PCR had 60 Vbeta and 13 Jbeta primers. Only in-frame clones appear in the TCRdb table, and some are missing; sequencing was by immunoSEQ multiplex PCR. The sample is made up of about 37,000 clones, and the top ten hold roughly 5.8% of it. The specimen sequenced was PBMCs. The receptors come from a human donor in good health.

This chain links TRBV5-5 with TRBJ1-1; D gene ambiguous. The length of the CDR3 is 11 residues. Trimming left V 0 bases short and J 9 bases short, with 6 bases between. Looked up from germline, CDR1 is SGHKS and CDR2 is YYEKEE (reference sequence). This chain's CDR3 is CASSLGQKAFF. The CDR3 DNA reads as TGTGCCAGCAGCTTGGGGCAGAAAGCTTTCTTT.

The rearrangement links TRBV13 to TRBJ2-5, with TRBD2 as a possible D gene (7 bases). Germline V CDR1 and CDR2: PRHDT, FYEKMQ (reference sequence). The CDR3 sequence is 16 residues long. V dropped 0 bases and J dropped 3 bases, with 14 bases sitting between them. The CDR3 spells CASSLGRGAGEETQYF. CDR3 nucleotides: TGTGCCAGCAGCTTAGGCCGGGGGGCGGGAGAAGAGACCCAGTACTTC.

This chain links TRBV5-1 with TRBJ2-2; 13 bases line up with TRBD2. There are 15 residues in the CDR3. CDR1 and CDR2 (germline): SGHRS, YFSETQ. J lost 5 bases, V lost 4 bases, and 2 bases had no gene match. The CDR3, as DNA: TGCGCCAGCAGCCCGGGACTAGCGGGGACCGGGGAGCTGTTTTTT. Translating gives CASSPGLAGTGELFF.

The chain employs TRBV7-9 and TRBJ2-7, with D unresolved. The V end lost 5 bases, the J end lost 0 bases, and 5 bases lay between the germline ends. The CDR3 has 12 amino acids. The germline V gene encodes CDR1 SEHNR and CDR2 FQNEAQ (reference sequence). The DNA of the CDR3 is TGTGCCAGCAGCCTGAGCTCCTACGAGCAGTACTTC. This gives the protein CASSLSSYEQYF. Filled out from reference TRBV7-9 and TRBJ2-7, the complete variable domain reads DTGVSQNPRHKITKRGQNVTFRCDPISEHNRLYWYRQTLGQGPEFLTYFQNEAQLEKSRLLSDRFSAERPKGSFSTLEIQRTEQGDSAMYLCASSLSSYEQYFGPGTRLTVT.

V usage is TRBV5-1 and J usage is TRBJ1-1; no firm D call. V was clipped by 1 base and J by 1 base, with 8 bases between them. Germline CDR1 SGHRS, CDR2 YFSETQ. CDR3 size: 14 residues. The CDR3 loop reads CASSLNGGNTEAFF. The CDR3 DNA follows: TGCGCCAGCAGCTTGAATGGAGGGAACACTGAAGCTTTCTTT.

The chain uses TRBV7-3 and TRBJ2-2; maybe TRBD2 (6 bases). This CDR3 is 16 amino acids long. V lost 5 bases and J 7 bases, leaving 20 bases between the germline ends. Germline V gene lookup returns CDR1 SGHTA and CDR2 FQGTGA. The CDR3 coding sequence is TGTGCCAGCAGCCCGAGGGATAGCGGTATCGGCGGGGAGCTGTTTTTT. Its translation: CASSPRDSGIGGELFF.

The chain recombines TRBV5-6 with TRBJ2-7; no clear D gene. The CDR3 extends over 15 amino acids. Germline-derived CDR1 and CDR2 are SGHDT and YYEEEE. Trimming cost V 4 bases and J 2 bases, with 16 bases left between them. In nucleotides, the CDR3 is TGTGCCAGCAGCCGACCGCAACAGTCGACCTACGAGCAGTACTTC. Amino acids: CASSRPQQSTYEQYF.

The gene calls are TRBV19 and TRBJ1-2; D is possibly TRBD1 (6 bases). The ends were cut back, 6 bases at V and 0 bases at J, with 11 bases in the middle. The germline gives CDR1 LNHDA, CDR2 SQIVND (reference sequence). This CDR3 is built from 14 residues. The CDR3 here is CASSRTDANYGYTF. For the CDR3, the DNA is TGTGCCAGTAGCCGGACAGACGCTAACTATGGCTACACCTTC. Complete variable domain (other parts from reference TRBV19 and TRBJ1-2): DGGITQSPKYLFRKEGQNVTLSCEQNLNHDAMYWYRQDPGQGLRLIYYSQIVNDFQKGDIAEGYSVSREKKESFPLTVTSAQKNPTAFYLCASSRTDANYGYTFGSGTRLTVV.

The chain carries TRBV18 and TRBJ2-7; D call uncertain. V was pared by 0 bases and J by 0 bases, with 3 bases between. Germline lookup yields CDR1 KGHSH and CDR2 LQKENI. The CDR3 consists of 13 residues. The CDR3 here is CASSPPSSYEQYF. CDR3 in DNA: TGTGCCAGCTCACCACCGAGCTCCTACGAGCAGTACTTC.

Here the CDR3 reads CASSITRAGYTF. The CDR3 region has the DNA TGTGCCAGTAGTATCACCAGGGCTGGCTACACCTTC. This chain joins TRBV19 and TRBJ1-2; D might be TRBD1 (5 bases). The germline V and J ends were trimmed by 3 bases and 7 bases, with 9 bases remaining between them. The CDR3 is made up of 12 amino acids. Germline V gives CDR1 LNHDA, CDR2 SQIVND (reference sequence).

V usage is TRBV19 and J usage is TRBJ1-1; 8 bases line up with TRBD1. The CDR3 runs to 15 residues. Germline V gene sequence: CDR1 LNHDA, CDR2 SQIVND (reference sequence). With 1 base clipped from V and 4 bases from J, the junction kept 5 bases outside the gene matches. In DNA, the CDR3 is TGTGCCAGTAGTATAGCAAACAGGGGGTTCACTGAAGCTTTCTTT. It codes for CASSIANRGFTEAFF.

The CDR3 reads CASSPGLGSYNEQFF. The CDR3 DNA is TGTGCCAGCAGCCCGGGACTGGGCTCCTACAATGAGCAGTTCTTC. This chain connects TRBV11-2 to TRBJ2-1; maybe TRBD2 (6 bases). Trimming shortened V by 5 bases and J by 0 bases, and 11 bases separated the two germline ends. Germline V lookup: CDR1 SGHAT, CDR2 FQNNGV. The CDR3 totals 15 residues.

This chain uses TRBV6-1 with TRBJ1-1, with D unresolved. Germline CDR1 reads MNHNS; CDR2 reads SASEGT. Trimming removed 2 bases from V and 3 bases from J, with 7 bases in between. The length of the CDR3 is 13 residues. This chain's CDR3 is CASSEWEDTEAFF. CDR3 nucleotides: TGTGCCAGCAGTGAATGGGAGGACACTGAAGCTTTCTTT.

The chain has TRBV5-4 and TRBJ1-2, with 9 bases that match TRBD1. With 2 bases clipped from V and 6 bases from J, the junction kept 5 bases outside the gene matches. Germline V gives CDR1 SGHNT, CDR2 YYREEE (reference sequence). The length of the CDR3 is 14 residues. The chain's CDR3 is CASSLGDRDNGYTF. The DNA of the CDR3 is TGTGCCAGCAGCTTAGGGGACAGGGATAATGGCTACACCTTC.

J is TRBJ1-5 and V is TRBV7-2; 7 bases align to TRBD1. The CDR3 length is 15 residues. Trimming at V came to 5 bases and at J to 4 bases, leaving 8 bases not matched to a gene. From germline, CDR1 is SGHTA and CDR2 FQGNSA. The CDR3 here is CASSVTPGQNQPQHF. CDR3 DNA: TGTGCCAGCAGCGTTACCCCGGGACAGAATCAGCCCCAGCATTTT.

The chain links TRBV9 to TRBJ1-4, with D perhaps matching TRBD1 (5 bases). Trimming left V 2 bases short and J 4 bases short, with 12 bases between. Germline CDR1 reads SGDLS; CDR2 reads YYNGEE. The CDR3 has 15 residues. The CDR3 region is CASSVTGGDNEKLFF. CDR3 nucleotide sequence: TGTGCCAGCAGCGTCACAGGAGGGGATAATGAAAAACTGTTTTTT.

V and J are TRBV6-6 and TRBJ1-3, with TRBD1 identical over 7 bases. The CDR3 loop spans 16 amino acids. The V gene's germline CDR1 is MNHNY and CDR2 SVGAGI (reference sequence). V trimming: 0 bases; J trimming: 4 bases; junction bases outside the gene matches: 6. DNA of the CDR3: TGTGCCAGCAGTTACTCGGGGGACAGCCACGGAAACACCATATATTTT. It translates to CASSYSGDSHGNTIYF.

This rearrangement joins TRBV5-1 to TRBJ2-3; TRBD2 aligns across 8 bases. V lost 4 bases to trimming and J lost 0 bases; unmatched junction nucleotides: 4. Germline V gene lookup returns CDR1 SGHRS and CDR2 YFSETQ. The CDR3 is made up of 15 amino acids. In DNA form, the CDR3 reads TGCGCCAGCAGCCTTAGCGGGGCTAGCACAGATACGCAGTATTTT. Translated, it gives CASSLSGASTDTQYF.

The chain joins TRBV11-1 to TRBJ2-7; D may be TRBD1 (5 bases). This CDR3 is built from 12 residues. Deletions cut 5 bases from V and 3 bases from J, with 8 bases between. Germline V gene data show CDR1 as SGHAT and CDR2 as FQDESV (reference sequence). Here the CDR3 reads CASSPDSYEQYF. CDR3 sequence (DNA): TGTGCCAGCAGCCCCGACAGCTACGAGCAGTACTTC.

J is TRBJ1-3 and V is TRBV11-2; TRBD1 aligns across 11 bases. Per germline, CDR1 SGHAT and CDR2 FQNNGV. V shed 5 bases and J 4 bases; nucleotides not matched to a gene: 4. The CDR3 is 15 amino acids. The CDR3 sequence is CASSGQGAAGNTIYF. The CDR3 nucleotides are TGTGCCAGCAGCGGACAGGGGGCTGCGGGAAACACCATATATTTT.

The V gene is TRBV10-3, the J gene TRBJ2-7; D perhaps matches TRBD1 (6 bases). This CDR3 is 13 amino acids long. The ends were cut back, 4 bases at V and 3 bases at J, with 10 bases in the middle. CDR1 ENHRY and CDR2 SYGVKD come from the germline V gene. The CDR3 loop reads CAISVSRGYEQYF. CDR3 bases: TGTGCCATCAGTGTTAGCAGGGGCTACGAGCAGTACTTC.

The J gene is TRBJ1-2, the V gene TRBV5-1; 7 nucleotides agree with TRBD1. Trimming took 3 bases from V and 7 from J; bases not matched to a gene: 6. The CDR3 loop spans 13 amino acids. CDR1 and CDR2 from the germline V gene are SGHRS and YFSETQ. CDR3 sequence (DNA): TGCGCCAGCAGCTCAGGACAGGTTGCTGGCTACACCTTC. Protein sequence: CASSSGQVAGYTF.

This CDR3 reads CASSLVWGLANTGELFF. The CDR3 nucleotides read TGTGCCAGCAGCTTGGTCTGGGGACTGGCGAACACCGGGGAGCTGTTTTTT. The chain combines TRBV5-6 with TRBJ2-2; D perhaps matches TRBD2 (6 bases). The CDR3 spans 17 residues. Trimming pared 0 bases from V and 0 bases from J, leaving 12 bases between. Germline-derived CDR1 and CDR2 are SGHDT and YYEEEE. Combining the CDR3 with reference TRBV5-6 and TRBJ2-2 gives the whole variable domain DAGVTQSPTHLIKTRGQQVTLRCSPKSGHDTVSWYQQALGQGPQFIFQYYEEEERQRGNFPDRFSGHQFPNYSSELNVNALLLGDSALYLCASSLVWGLANTGELFFGEGSRLTVL.

The V and J genes are TRBV5-6 and TRBJ1-3, with D possibly TRBD1 on 6 matching bases. Per the germline V gene, CDR1 is SGHDT and CDR2 is YYEEEE. V dropped 0 bases and J dropped 2 bases, with 9 bases sitting between them. CDR3 size: 15 residues. CDR3 amino acids: CASSLGQVAGNTIYF. The CDR3 DNA reads TGTGCCAGCAGCTTGGGACAGGTTGCTGGAAACACCATATATTTT.

In nucleotides, the CDR3 is TGTGCCACCAGCAGAGATGATGGAGGGGCAGCCTACGAGCAGTACTTC. Protein sequence: CATSRDDGGAAYEQYF. The gene calls are TRBV15 and TRBJ2-7; D may be TRBD2 (6 bases). V gave up 0 bases and J gave up 2 bases, with 14 bases separating them. The CDR3 loop spans 16 amino acids. Germline CDR1 reads LNHNV; CDR2 reads YYDKDF (reference sequence).

The chain couples TRBV9 to TRBJ2-3, with 8 bases matching TRBD2. The V segment lost 4 bases and the J segment 4 bases; nucleotides outside the gene matches: 11. The CDR3 runs 16 residues. Germline V gene sequence: CDR1 SGDLS, CDR2 YYNGEE. The CDR3 DNA reads TGTGCCAGCAGCACCTTTGCGGGGGGTGTCGCAGATACGCAGTATTTT. Its protein is CASSTFAGGVADTQYF.

The V and J genes are TRBV7-8 and TRBJ1-1; D is unresolved. This CDR3 has 15 amino acids. V lost 0 bases and J 4 bases, leaving 12 bases between the germline ends. Germline V lookup: CDR1 SGHVS, CDR2 FQNEAQ. The CDR3 reads CASSLANRVSTEAFF. CDR3 nucleotide sequence: TGTGCCAGCAGCTTAGCTAACAGAGTTTCCACTGAAGCTTTCTTT.